A single sample is the source of the 20 T cell receptor beta chains below, sequenced in a study of shared clonotypes between healthy human individuals (dated by TCRdb to the early 2020s). Libraries were built with the immunoSEQ multiplex PCR assay. The table was pulled from immuneACCESS by TCRdb, which kept in-frame rearrangements only. Such tables lose some clones; where checked, under half of the loss comes from unresolved V genes, and the rest has no known cause. For this sample there are about a million clones; about 75% appear just once. The ten most abundant clones make up roughly 1.4% of the sample. Sample: memory CD4+ T cells sorted from blood. This specimen's cell subset or site label, per the study, means: CD45RA-negative fraction. The receptors here all came from a man aged 18 to 29 in good health.

The chain joins TRBV4-1 to TRBJ2-5, with 8 bases identical to TRBD1. The end of the DNA is better explained by TRBJ2-7, so the J call may be wrong. The CDR3 runs 14 residues. From germline, CDR1 is MGHRA and CDR2 YSYEKL. The CDR3 region has the DNA TGCGCCAGCAGCCCCCAAGGACAGGGCTACGAGCAGTACTTC. It encodes CASSPQGQGYEQYF.

To note about this clone: Other DNA variants within this sample encode the same CDR3. This rearrangement joins TRBV2 to TRBJ1-1, with TRBD1 as a possible D gene (5 bases). V shed 5 bases and J shed 1 base, with 8 bases lying between them. Germline V gives CDR1 SNHLY, CDR2 FYNNEI. This CDR3 has 13 amino acids. The CDR3 nucleotides read TGTGCCAGCAGTCGGGACGGGAACACTGAAGCTTTCTTT. The encoded protein is CASSRDGNTEAFF.

The rearrangement uses TRBV7-2 and TRBJ1-3; 7 positions match TRBD1. CDR3 length: 15 amino acids. The V and J ends lost 5 bases and 2 bases, in that order; junction bases with no gene match: 6. Germline CDR1 SGHTA, CDR2 FQGNSA. The CDR3 sequence is CASSPRQGTGNTIYF. The CDR3 DNA follows: TGTGCCAGCAGCCCCAGACAGGGAACTGGAAACACCATATATTTT. Using reference TRBV7-2 and TRBJ1-3 for the parts outside the CDR3, the full variable domain is GAGVSQSPSNKVTEKGKDVELRCDPISGHTALYWYRQSLGQGLEFLIYFQGNSAPDKSGLPSDRFSAERTGGSVSTLTIQRTQQEDSAVYLCASSPRQGTGNTIYFGEGSWLTVV.

This clone was counted between two and nine times. The identical CDR3 is also encoded by other nucleotide sequences in the sample. The chain links TRBV19 to TRBJ2-7; 8 bases line up with TRBD1. J gave up 2 bases and V 4 bases, and 4 bases lay outside the gene matches. CDR1 and CDR2 (germline): LNHDA, SQIVND (reference sequence). The CDR3 consists of 14 residues. The CDR3 spells CASSRTGGPYEQYF. The CDR3 DNA reads as TGTGCCAGTAGTAGAACAGGGGGTCCCTACGAGCAGTACTTC.

The chain has TRBV11-1 and TRBJ2-1; 7 bases fit TRBD2. The CDR3 runs 12 residues. Germline CDR1 and CDR2: SGHAT and FQDESV (reference sequence). With V trimmed by 7 bases and J by 9 bases, 6 bases remained unmatched. The CDR3 here is CASNRLAGEQFF. The DNA of the CDR3 is TGTGCCAGCAACCGACTAGCTGGTGAGCAGTTCTTC.

The V and J genes are TRBV7-9 and TRBJ2-1; D gene uncertain. Trimming left V 3 bases short and J 10 bases short, with 7 bases between. CDR3 length equals 11 residues. Per germline, CDR1 SEHNR and CDR2 FQNEAQ (reference sequence). CDR3 sequence: CASSFAAEQFF. The CDR3 nucleotides read TGTGCCAGCAGCTTCGCCGCGGAGCAGTTCTTC.

Concerning this clone itself: A far more abundant clone sits one base away, making this likely a read error. The sample contains more than one DNA sequence encoding this CDR3. In DNA form, the CDR3 reads TGTGCCAGTAGTACACTCCTCACCGGGGAGTTGTTTTTT. Encoded protein: CASSTLLTGELFF. The chain joins TRBV19 to TRBJ2-2, with a tentative D call TRBD2 (5 bases). From germline, CDR1 is LNHDA and CDR2 SQIVND (reference sequence). The CDR3 has 13 amino acids.

The chain is built from TRBV5-1 and TRBJ2-7; D is undetermined. The ends were cut back, 6 bases at V and 0 bases at J, with 10 bases in the middle. This CDR3 spans 13 amino acids. The germline V gene encodes CDR1 SGHRS and CDR2 YFSETQ. The CDR3 spells CASTPGSSYEQYF. The DNA of the CDR3 is TGCGCCAGCACTCCGGGTAGCTCCTACGAGCAGTACTTC.

As to this clone: A read error is likely here: a far larger clone is one base away. Other DNA sequences in the sample encode the same CDR3. The V gene is TRBV28, the J gene TRBJ2-3; D possibly corresponds to TRBD2 (6 bases). Germline lookup yields CDR1 MDHEN and CDR2 SYDVKM. Trimming cost V 3 bases and J 2 bases, with 9 bases left between them. This CDR3 is 14 amino acids long. This CDR3 reads CASSFGGNTDTQYF. CDR3 coding DNA: TGTGCCAGCAGTTTTGGGGGGAACACAGATACGCAGTATTTT.

V is TRBV30 and J is TRBJ2-3, with 8 nucleotides matching TRBD2. The ends lost 4 bases at V and 2 bases at J; junction bases unmatched: 5. This CDR3 spans 14 amino acids. Germline V gene sequence: CDR1 GTSNPN, CDR2 SVGIG (reference sequence). CDR3 nucleotide sequence: TGTGCCTGGAACGGGAGGGTCCTCACAGATACGCAGTATTTT. Translation gives CAWNGRVLTDTQYF.

The chain carries TRBV10-1 and TRBJ2-7, with D possibly matching TRBD1 (6 bases). Trimming removed 7 bases at V and 6 bases at J, with 16 bases between. Per germline, CDR1 WNHNN and CDR2 SYGVQD (reference sequence). This CDR3 is 13 amino acids long. CDR3 sequence (DNA): TGCGCCAGCACCGAACAGGGATTCGGCGAGCAGTACTTC. Residues: CASTEQGFGEQYF.

The genes are TRBV7-2 and TRBJ2-5; D is ambiguous. V lost 1 base, J lost 6 bases, and 9 bases lay in between. Per the germline V gene, CDR1 is SGHTA and CDR2 is FQGNSA. The CDR3 contains 13 residues. The chain's CDR3 is CASSLGVEKTQYF. CDR3 sequence (DNA): TGTGCCAGCAGCTTAGGGGTAGAAAAGACCCAGTACTTC.

The chain is built from TRBV6-5 and TRBJ2-1; 9 bases are a match to TRBD1. Germline V lookup: CDR1 MNHEY, CDR2 SVGAGI. The CDR3 loop spans 12 amino acids. V shed 8 bases, J shed 15 bases, and the junction held 11 bases outside the gene matches. The CDR3 loop reads CASGTTGGEGFF. The CDR3, as DNA: TGTGCCAGCGGAACCACAGGGGGCGAGGGGTTCTTC.

V usage is TRBV18 and J usage is TRBJ2-7, with D uncertain. V dropped 2 bases and J dropped 1 base, with 9 bases sitting between them. This CDR3 region has 14 residues. The germline CDR1 and CDR2 sequences are KGHSH and LQKENI. DNA of the CDR3: TGTGCCAGCTCACCATCAAGCTGGTCCTACGAGCAGTACTTC. It encodes CASSPSSWSYEQYF. The full variable domain, in which reference TRBV18 and TRBJ2-7 provide the parts outside the CDR3, is NAGVMQNPRHLVRRRGQEARLRCSPMKGHSHVYWYRQLPEEGLKFMVYLQKENIIDESGMPKERFSAEFPKEGPSILRIQQVVRGDSAAYFCASSPSSWSYEQYFGPGTRLTVT.

This rearrangement joins TRBV6-1 to TRBJ1-2, with a possible D match to TRBD1 (5 bases). The V gene lost 1 base and the J gene lost 2 bases, with 11 bases spanning the gap. The CDR3 contains 15 residues. CDR1 is MNHNS, CDR2 SASEGT, per germline. This CDR3 is CASSEGGTTNYGYTF. For the CDR3, the DNA is TGTGCCAGCAGTGAAGGGGGCACAACCAACTATGGCTACACCTTC.

The V gene is TRBV30, the J gene TRBJ1-6; 7 nucleotides line up with TRBD1. The V gene's germline CDR1 is GTSNPN and CDR2 SVGIG (reference sequence). The CDR3 consists of 16 residues. Trimming cost V 4 bases and J 6 bases; bases outside gene matches: 12. CDR3 protein: CAWTSDRAVVNSPLHF. CDR3 DNA: TGTGCCTGGACTTCAGACAGGGCGGTCGTTAATTCACCCCTCCACTTT.

This clone occurred once. This sequence joins TRBV6-5 and TRBJ2-5, with D perhaps TRBD1 or TRBD2 (6 bases each). CDR1 and CDR2 (germline): MNHEY, SVGAGI. The ends were cut back, 0 bases at V and 5 bases at J, with 10 bases in the middle. The CDR3 extends over 14 amino acids. The CDR3: CASSYSGGAETQYF. The CDR3 nucleotides read TGTGCCAGCAGTTACTCGGGGGGCGCGGAGACCCAGTACTTC.

This clone was observed a few times. V is TRBV14 and J is TRBJ2-3, with no clear D. In germline, CDR1 is SGHDN, CDR2 FVKESK. CDR3 size: 18 residues. V dropped 0 bases and J dropped 0 bases, with 16 bases sitting between them. The CDR3 region is CASSQEFVSVTSTDTQYF. DNA for the CDR3: TGTGCCAGCAGCCAAGAATTCGTCTCAGTCACTAGCACAGATACGCAGTATTTT.

The rearrangement joins TRBV10-2 to TRBJ2-1, with 12 positions matching TRBD2. CDR3 size: 14 residues. The V gene end was trimmed by 7 bases and the J gene end by 4 bases; junction bases not matched to a gene: 2. Germline loops: CDR1 WSHSY, CDR2 SAAADI. CDR3 sequence (DNA): TGCGCCAGCACACTAGCGGGGGGTTACAATGAGCAGTTCTTC. Amino acid sequence: CASTLAGGYNEQFF.

This clone was found once. The chain employs TRBV11-2 and TRBJ2-2, with D tentatively TRBD2 (5 bases). V was shortened by 4 bases and J by 3 bases, with 15 bases between the two germline ends. The CDR3 spans 16 residues. Germline V gene lookup returns CDR1 SGHAT and CDR2 FQNNGV. In nucleotides, the CDR3 is TGTGCCAGCAGCTCGCGGGTCTCAACTTACACCGGGGAGCTGTTTTTT. Translation gives CASSSRVSTYTGELFF.